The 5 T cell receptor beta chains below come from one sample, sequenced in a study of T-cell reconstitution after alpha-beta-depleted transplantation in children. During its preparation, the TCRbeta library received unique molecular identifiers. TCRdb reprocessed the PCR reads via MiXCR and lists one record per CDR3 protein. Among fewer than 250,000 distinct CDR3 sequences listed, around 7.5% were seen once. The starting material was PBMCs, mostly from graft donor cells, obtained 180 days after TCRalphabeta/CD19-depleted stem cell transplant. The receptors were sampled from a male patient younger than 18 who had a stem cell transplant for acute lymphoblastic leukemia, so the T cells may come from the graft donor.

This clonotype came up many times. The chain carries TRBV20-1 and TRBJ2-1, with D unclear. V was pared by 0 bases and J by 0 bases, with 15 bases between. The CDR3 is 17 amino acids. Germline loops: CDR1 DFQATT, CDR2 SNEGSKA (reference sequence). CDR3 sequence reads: CSARDPFAEHSYNEQFF. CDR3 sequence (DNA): TGCAGTGCTAGAGATCCCTTTGCGGAACACTCCTACAATGAGCAGTTCTTC.

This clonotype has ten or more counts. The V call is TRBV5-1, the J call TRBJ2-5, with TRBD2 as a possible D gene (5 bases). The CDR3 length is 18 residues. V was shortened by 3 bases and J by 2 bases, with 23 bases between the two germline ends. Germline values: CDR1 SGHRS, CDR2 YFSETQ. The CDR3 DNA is TGCGCCAGCAGCTCCCGATTGGGCGGGTCCGCTGGTCAAGAGACCCAGTACTTC. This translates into CASSSRLGGSAGQETQYF.

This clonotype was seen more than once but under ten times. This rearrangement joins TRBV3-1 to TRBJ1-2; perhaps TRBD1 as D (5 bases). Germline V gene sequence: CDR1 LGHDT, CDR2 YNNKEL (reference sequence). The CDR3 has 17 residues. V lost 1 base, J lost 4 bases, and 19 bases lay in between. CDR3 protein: CASSQGDHAILFYGYTF. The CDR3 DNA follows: TGTGCCAGCAGCCAAGGGGACCACGCCATTCTTTTCTATGGCTACACCTTC.

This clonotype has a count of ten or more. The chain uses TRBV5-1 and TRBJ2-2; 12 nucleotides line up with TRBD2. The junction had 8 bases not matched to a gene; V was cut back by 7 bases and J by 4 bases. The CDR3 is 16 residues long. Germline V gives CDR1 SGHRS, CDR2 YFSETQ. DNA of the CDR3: TGCGCCAGCGGTCCGACTAGCGGGAGCTCCACCGGGGAGCTGTTTTTT. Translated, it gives CASGPTSGSSTGELFF. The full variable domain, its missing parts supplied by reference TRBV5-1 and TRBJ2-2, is KAGVTQTPRYLIKTRGQQVTLSCSPISGHRSVSWYQQTPGQGLQFLFEYFSETQRNKGNFPGRFSGRQFSNSRSEMNVSTLELGDSALYLCASGPTSGSSTGELFFGEGSRLTVL.

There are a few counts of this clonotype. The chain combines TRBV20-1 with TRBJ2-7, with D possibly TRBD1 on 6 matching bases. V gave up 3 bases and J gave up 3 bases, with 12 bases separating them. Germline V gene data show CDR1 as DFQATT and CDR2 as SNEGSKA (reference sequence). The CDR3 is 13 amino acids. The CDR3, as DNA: TGCAGTGCTAGGGACAGCTTTCTCTACGAGCAGTACTTC. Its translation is CSARDSFLYEQYF.